The clone carrying this TCR beta chain was seen once. Trimming pared 5 bases from V and 2 bases from J, leaving 16 bases between. The CDR3 sequence is 15 residues long. From germline, CDR1 is SGHTA and CDR2 FQGNSA. Original methodology: The authors estimated nucleated cell counts from reference gene primer amplification. Sequenced by immunoSEQ multiplex PCR; TCRdb stores in-frame clones only, minus some. That table is the source of V, J and clone size, and D and trimming were worked out from the DNA. The sample has approximately 200,000 clones, roughly 90% seen once. Exposed volunteers were people who met a COVID-19 case within 2 weeks before study entry. This sample is drawn from a study of blood T cell repertoires in COVID-19. In the study overall: Material from acute and convalescent COVID-19 was sourced from the United States, Italy and Spain. Nucleic acid was either cDNA or gDNA, and it came from T cells, B-cell-depleted T cells, or PBMCs.

The chain links TRBV7-2 to TRBJ2-7; no clear D gene. The material sequenced was PBMCs or T cells enriched from blood (not recorded which). The receptor was derived from a woman aged 30 to 39 who had been exposed to COVID-19. CDR3 sequence reads: CASSHGWFGTYEQYF. CDR3 bases: TGTGCCAGCAGCCACGGGTGGTTTGGAACCTACGAGCAGTACTTC.